A selection of T cell receptor beta chains follows, all from one sample in a study of T cell repertoires in cytomegalovirus infection. These receptors have no known antigen. TCRdb passed the reads through MiXCR, listing each CDR3 protein once. The sample lists about 890,000 distinct CDR3 sequences, roughly 30% occurring once. The sample in question was cultured CD8+ T cells from PBMCs, obtained from culture after CMV antigen stimulation. The source is a human donor in good health (CMV status not recorded). Some clones in this sample may be carry-over from other donors' samples. CDR3s include the opening cysteine and the closing phenylalanine or tryptophan. The order of the fields is D gene, J gene, CDR3 length, clone size, V gene, CDR3 protein, CDR3 DNA. The D gene is left open where the match is weak. For some rows the clone size is stated as once, few or many, or as a class when expanded; others skip it.

>TRBD1|TRBJ2-7|16|NA|TRBV15
CATSASAGTADFAQYF
TGTGCCACCAGCGCCTCCGCCGGGACAGCCGATTTCGCGCAGTACTTC
>NA|TRBJ1-5|15|NA|TRBV9
CASSASGRGDQPQHF
TGTGCCAGCAGCGCCTCAGGGAGAGGAGATCAGCCCCAGCATTTT
>TRBD1|TRBJ1-4|15|many|TRBV7-6
CASSQGQGVAEKLFF
TGTGCCAGCAGCCAGGGACAGGGGGTCGCTGAAAAACTGTTTTTT
>TRBD1|TRBJ1-2|13|NA|TRBV12-3/TRBV12-4
CASSPGQAFGYTF
TGTGCCAGCAGCCCAGGACAGGCCTTTGGCTACACCTTC
>NA|TRBJ2-2|12|NA|TRBV5-6
CASSYTAGELFF
TGTGCCAGCAGCTATACAGCCGGGGAGCTGTTTTTT
>NA|TRBJ1-1|13|NA|TRBV7-9
CASSLADTLGAFF
TGTGCCAGCAGCTTAGCGGACACCCTTGGGGCTTTCTTT
>NA|TRBJ2-3|15|few|TRBV12-3/TRBV12-4
CASSPIGGLPDTQYF
TGTGCCAGCAGCCCGATCGGGGGGCTCCCAGATACGCAGTATTTT
>TRBD2|TRBJ2-3|14|NA|TRBV27
CASSPGLAAVTQYF
TGTGCCAGCAGTCCGGGACTAGCGGCGGTTACGCAGTATTTT
>TRBD2|TRBJ2-3|19|NA|TRBV14
CASSQEGTSGASQTDTQYF
TGTGCCAGCAGCCAAGAGGGAACAAGCGGGGCTAGTCAGACAGATACGCAGTATTTT
>NA|TRBJ2-1|13|many|TRBV7-6
CASSWRGGNEQFF
TGTGCCAGCAGCTGGAGGGGAGGAAATGAGCAGTTCTTC
>NA|TRBJ1-4|18|NA|TRBV19
CASSIDRESSYLHEKLFF
TGTGCCAGTAGTATAGACAGGGAATCGTCATACTTGCATGAAAAACTGTTTTTT
>NA|TRBJ2-3|13|NA|TRBV20-1
CSARDSSTDTQYF
TGCAGTGCTAGGGACAGTAGCACAGATACGCAGTATTTT
>NA|TRBJ1-1|14|many|TRBV7-2
CASSLFTGDTEAFF
TGTGCCAGCAGCTTATTTACAGGTGACACTGAAGCTTTCTTT
>NA|TRBJ1-1|15|NA|TRBV5-5
CASSPGTVMNTEAFF
TGTGCCAGCAGCCCCGGGACGGTAATGAACACTGAAGCTTTCTTT
>NA|TRBJ2-1|13|many|TRBV7-2
CASSLWGYNEQFF
TGTGCCAGCAGCTTATGGGGGTACAATGAGCAGTTCTTC
>NA|TRBJ1-1|11|NA|TRBV5-4
CASIGPTEAFF
TGTGCCAGCATAGGGCCGACTGAAGCTTTCTTT
>NA|TRBJ2-7|13|few|TRBV7-9
CASSPSDRYEQYF
TGTGCCAGCAGCCCCTCCGACCGCTACGAGCAGTACTTC
>NA|TRBJ2-5|15|many|TRBV7-2
CASSSYWGPQETQYF
TGTGCCAGCAGCTCCTACTGGGGGCCCCAGGAGACCCAGTACTTC
>TRBD2|TRBJ2-1|14|NA|TRBV29-1
CSAPRLALENEQFF
TGCAGCGCCCCAAGACTAGCGTTAGAGAATGAGCAGTTCTTC
>NA|TRBJ2-5|12|few|TRBV5-6
CASEEVGETQYF
TGTGCCAGCGAAGAGGTTGGAGAGACCCAGTACTTC
>NA|TRBJ1-2|14|NA|TRBV6-6
CASSLVTLNYGYTF
TGTGCCAGCAGTCTTGTCACACTTAACTATGGCTACACCTTC
>TRBD2|TRBJ2-2|17|few|TRBV4-2
CASSQDLQRGGTGELFF
TGTGCCAGCAGCCAAGATCTCCAGCGGGGTGGCACCGGGGAGCTGTTTTTT